This T cell receptor (beta chain) came from a study of beta chain features in type 1 diabetes. Germline assignment: CDR1 ENHRY and CDR2 SYGVKD. Trimming took off 11 bases at V and 2 bases at J, with 16 bases between the two ends. The CDR3 sequence is 13 residues long. Only a few counts were recorded for this clone. Its antigen is still unknown. Study results and caveats: Reads derived from cDNA could over-represent cells showing high TCR expression.

Every isolated RNA sample was fully reverse transcribed, so sequencing captured expressed TCRB transcripts. Sequencing was performed with immunoSEQ multiplex PCR; in TCRdb, only in-frame clones are kept and a portion is missing. The top ten clones hold 0.02% to 0.025% of a sample with 900,000 or so clones, around a sixth of them seen once. The receptor was derived from a woman aged 18 to 35 in good health. Sequences were obtained from naive CD4+ T cells from blood. The rearrangement joins TRBV10-3 to TRBJ2-7; D perhaps matches TRBD2 (5 bases). The CDR3 spells CASTSPGTYEQYF. DNA for the CDR3: TGTGCCTCGACCTCCCCGGGGACCTACGAGCAGTACTTC.